The text below deals with one T cell receptor (beta chain). The entry originates in a study of identical twins. MiXCR was run by TCRdb on the 5' RACE reads, yielding one entry per CDR3 protein. In the table there are around 1.7 million distinct CDR3 sequences, under 35% of which are singletons. Trimming shortened V by 1 base and J by 0 bases, and 7 bases separated the two germline ends. This CDR3 region has 13 residues. CDR1 is DFQATT, CDR2 SNEGSKA, per germline (reference sequence). Sequenced: cord blood. The receptor was isolated from a newborn girl in good health. The chain couples TRBV20-1 to TRBJ2-7; D is uncertain. The DNA for the CDR3 is TGCAGTGCTAGAGTGCTCTACTCCTACGAGCAGTACTTC. Translating it yields CSARVLYSYEQYF.